Each of the 3 T cell receptor beta chains below was sequenced from the same sample in a study of CD8+CD57+ T cells in acquired aplastic anemia. Genomic DNA served as template for TCR beta VDJ and CDR3 profiling. A single record per CDR3 protein comes from TCRdb applying MiXCR to the reads. The sample consists of some 150,000 distinct CDR3 sequences, under 55% of them appearing once. All patients picked for sequencing had shown, by flow cytometry, an expansion of CD8+CD57+ cells. What was sequenced was sorted CD4+, CD8+, or CD8+CD57+ T cells (not recorded which) from PBMCs. The receptor set was obtained from a human donor with aplastic anemia.

This clonotype showed up just once. The rearrangement joins TRBV7-8 to TRBJ1-2; D gene ambiguous. This CDR3 is built from 15 residues. Germline V lookup: CDR1 SGHVS, CDR2 FQNEAQ. The ends were cut back, 1 base at V and 3 bases at J, with 12 bases in the middle. CDR3 coding DNA: TGTGCCAGCAGCTTAGGGGCGTCAAGAGACTATGGCTACACCTTC. Its translation: CASSLGASRDYGYTF. The full variable domain, with the rest looked up from reference TRBV7-8 and TRBJ1-2, is GAGVSQSPRYKVAKRGQDVALRCDPISGHVSLFWYQQALGQGPEFLTYFQNEAQLDKSGLPSDRFFAERPEGSVSTLKIQRTQQEDSAVYLCASSLGASRDYGYTFGSGTRLTVV.

The rearrangement links TRBV12-3 or TRBV12-4 to TRBJ2-1, with TRBD2 matching over 7 bases. CDR3 size: 12 residues. The trim removed 6 bases at V and 9 bases at J, leaving 5 bases unmatched. The DNA of the CDR3 is TGTGCCAGCAGCCCGGGAGGCGGTGAGCAGTTCTTC. Its translation: CASSPGGGEQFF.

The chain recombines TRBV2 with TRBJ2-3, with D unresolved. V was pared by 1 base and J by 7 bases, with 6 bases between. This CDR3 spans 12 amino acids. Germline CDR1 is SNHLY and CDR2 is FYNNEI. CDR3 sequence: CASSEVLHTQYF. The CDR3 nucleotides read TGTGCCAGCAGTGAAGTTCTGCATACGCAGTATTTT.